This T cell receptor beta chain was documented in a study of cytomegalovirus exposure and HLA in healthy donors. The assay was immunoSEQ multiplex PCR, and TCRdb's table has in-frame clones only and misses some. In the table there are hundreds of thousands of clones, approximately 87% of which are singletons. This clonotype was sampled from a woman younger than 35 in good health and CMV-seronegative. The sequenced sample was PBMCs.

The CDR3 loop is CASRREGKLEQFF. The CDR3 coding sequence is TGTGCCAGCAGAAGAGAGGGCAAATTAGAGCAGTTCTTC. The V and J genes are TRBV6-1 and TRBJ2-1, with D perhaps matching TRBD2 (5 bases). This CDR3 has 13 amino acids. In germline, CDR1 is MNHNS, CDR2 SASEGT. The V end was cut by 6 bases, the J end by 10 bases, with 16 bases between.